This passage covers 19 T cell receptor delta chains from one sample sequenced in a study of γδ T cells in repeated Plasmodium falciparum infection. Bulk repertoires came from Vgamma9/Vdelta2+ or Vdelta2-negative gammadelta T cells flow-sorted from PBMC. TCRdb reanalysed the multiplex PCR reads via CATT. The sample contains more than 70,000 delta-chain clones, 0.75% to 1% of which appear only once. Material: gamma-delta T cells from blood. These receptors originate from a pool of human donors (malaria-infected and uninfected, not separated).

Worth noting for this clone: TCRdb assigns this DNA the protein of a much larger clone, which departs from its translation at residue 17; this likely reflects a read error, and the protein shown comes from translating the DNA. The chain carries TRDV2 and TRDJ1, with a possible D match to TRDD3 (7 bases). CDR1 GEAIGNYY and CDR2 EKD come from the germline V gene. CDR3 length equals 19 residues. DNA for the CDR3: TGTGCCTGTGACCGTCTTCCTGGGGGCCCCCGATTGTACACCGATAAACCCATCTTT. This sequence encodes CACDRLPGGPRLYTDKPIF.

With regard to this clone: A much larger clone differs from this one at a single base, so this may be a read error. Other DNA sequences in the sample encode the same CDR3. V is TRDV2 and J is TRDJ1; 7 nucleotides align to TRDD3. The ends lost 4 bases at V and 0 bases at J; junction bases unmatched: 19. This CDR3 has 19 amino acids. In germline, CDR1 is GEAIGNYY, CDR2 EKD. DNA for the CDR3: TGTGCCTGTGAAAGGGTCCCTACGTCAGGGGATATGAACACCGATAAACTCATCTTT. Protein product: CACERVPTSGDMNTDKLIF.

The table lists this clone with a few counts. The protein in TCRdb stems from a much larger clone and differs at residue 9 from this DNA's translation, likely a read error; here the protein is translated from the DNA. The chain recombines TRDV2 with TRDJ1; 9 bases fit TRDD3. The J gene, left out of TCRdb, was set here by checking the DNA against germline. Trimming took 3 bases from V and 3 from J; bases not matched to a gene: 7. The germline V gene encodes CDR1 GEAIGNYY and CDR2 EKD. The CDR3 sequence is 15 residues long. The CDR3 loop is CACDGLGDYSDKLIF. CDR3 DNA sequence: TGTGCCTGTGACGGGCTGGGGGATTACTCCGATAAACTCATCTTT.

Concerning this clone: With only one base between it and a far larger clone, this is likely a read error. The limits of the CDR3 on the DNA are not certain, so only TCRdb's listed CDR3 is given. Within the sample, other DNA sequences also encode this same CDR3. V gene TRAV29/DV5 was called; the J gene was not; the table assigns TRDD3, which was not confirmed against the DNA. In germline, CDR1 is NSMFDY, CDR2 ISSIKDK. Counting both end residues, the CDR3 totals 21 amino acids. This CDR3 is CSVLLCSKHPKWGATRTKLIF.

Notes on this clone: This likely reflects a read error, since a far larger clone is one base away. The same CDR3 can be traced to other DNA sequences in this sample. The rearrangement links TRAV14/DV4 to TRDJ1; no clear D gene. The V and J ends lost 10 bases and 3 bases respectively, with 15 bases between them. This CDR3 is 13 amino acids long. Germline V gives CDR1 TSDPSYG, CDR2 QGSYDQQN (reference sequence). The CDR3 nucleotides are TGTGCAACCCTCATCCGGGTAGCCGATAAACTCATCTTT. This encodes CATLIRVADKLIF.

This clone was picked up a small number of times. The protein TCRdb gives is from a much larger clone and does not agree with this DNA's translation at residue 5, likely a read error; the protein shown here comes from the DNA. The gene calls are TRDV2 and TRDJ1; D gene unclear. V lost 3 bases and J 4 bases, leaving 17 bases between the germline ends. Germline V gives CDR1 GEAIGNYY, CDR2 EKD. The CDR3 consists of 15 residues. The CDR3 sequence is CACDAISSVGDKLIF. The CDR3 nucleotides are TGTGCCTGTGACGCGATATCCTCTGTGGGCGATAAACTCATCTTT.

This clone turned up a few times. A far larger clone is just one base off, so this is likely a read error. Other nucleotide sequences from this sample produce the same CDR3. The chain couples TRDV1 to TRDJ4; D may correspond to TRDD2 or TRDD3 (5 bases each). The J gene comes from matching the DNA to germline here; TCRdb lacks it. CDR1 is TSWWSYY, CDR2 QGS, per germline. This CDR3 comprises 13 residues. In DNA, the CDR3 is TGTGCCCTTGGGGCCCTACTTCGTGGACCCCTGATCTTT. This sequence encodes CALGALLRGPLIF.

As concerns this clone: This likely reflects a read error, since a far larger clone is one base away. Other nucleotide sequences in the sample specify the same CDR3. V and J are TRDV2 and TRDJ1; the match to TRDD3 covers 7 bases. TCRdb records no J gene; here it was assigned by comparing the DNA to germline. CDR1 GEAIGNYY and CDR2 EKD come from the germline V gene. The CDR3 length is 18 residues. The CDR3 loop is CACDTMEGGSPYTDKLIF. In nucleotides, the CDR3 is TGTGCCTGCGACACGATGGAAGGGGGATCCCCGTACACCGATAAACTCATCTTT.

This clone has only a few counts. TCRdb's protein, taken from a much larger clone, differs from this DNA's translation at residue 6, likely owing to a read error; the protein displayed comes from the DNA. DNA for the CDR3: TGTGCCTGTGAGCGTATTGGGGGATACGCAGGACCGTACACCGATAAACTCATCTTT. Translating it yields CACERIGGYAGPYTDKLIF. The chain combines TRDV2 with TRDJ1, with 11 nucleotides matching TRDD3. Germline matching of the DNA provided the J gene here, since TCRdb leaves it blank. The V and J ends lost 4 bases and 0 bases, in that order; junction bases with no gene match: 15. The CDR3 is made up of 19 amino acids. Germline CDR1 is GEAIGNYY and CDR2 is EKD.

Concerning this clone itself: A clone one base away is much larger, so this may be a read error. Other DNA sequences in the sample encode the same CDR3. The chain employs TRDV2 and TRDJ1, with 9 bases aligning to TRDD3. CDR3 length equals 18 residues. Germline lookup yields CDR1 GEAIGNYY and CDR2 EKD. Trimming took 1 base from V and 5 from J; bases not matched to a gene: 16. Here the CDR3 reads CACDTLGDTPLQNDKLIF. CDR3 sequence (DNA): TGTGCCTGTGACACATTAGGGGATACGCCTCTGCAAAATGATAAACTCATCTTT.

As concerns this clone: TCRdb lists the protein of a much larger clone for this DNA, which differs at residue 14, so this is likely a read error; the protein given here is translated from the DNA itself. CDR3 region: CALGLLRLGDTITYKLIF. CDR3 bases: TGTGCTCTTGGGCTCCTACGGCTGGGGGATACGATCACCTATAAACTCATCTTT. V gene TRDV1 combines with J gene TRDJ1; 12 bases align to TRDD3. Per germline, CDR1 TSWWSYY and CDR2 QGS. CDR3 size: 18 residues.

With respect to this clone: This likely came from a read error, as a far larger clone is one base away. Other DNA sequences in this specimen translate into the identical CDR3. The chain is built from TRDV1 and TRDJ1, with 7 bases fitting TRDD3. Germline V gene sequence: CDR1 TSWWSYY, CDR2 QGS. The CDR3 runs to 19 residues. The junction had 23 bases not matched to a gene; V was cut back by 5 bases and J by 5 bases. The CDR3 here is CALGYALRLGKRETDKLIF. DNA of the CDR3: TGTGCTCTTGGGTACGCCTTGCGACTGGGGAAAAGGGAAACTGATAAACTCATCTTT.

About this clone itself: TCRdb's protein, taken from a much larger clone, differs from this DNA's translation at residue 10, likely owing to a read error; the protein displayed comes from the DNA. The chain couples TRDV1 to TRDJ1, with 9 nucleotides matching TRDD3. The germline CDR1 and CDR2 sequences are TSWWSYY and QGS. The CDR3 runs to 23 residues. V shed 0 bases, J shed 0 bases, and the junction held 23 bases outside the gene matches. CDR3 bases: TGTGCTCTTGGGGAACTTTGGCCCGACCGGGGGATACAGGTCCGCACTTACACCGATAAACTCATCTTT. This encodes CALGELWPDRGIQVRTYTDKLIF.

Comment on this clone: This may be a read error, as it is one base from a much larger clone. V gene TRDV1 combines with J gene TRDJ1; 11 bases align to TRDD3. The J gene is absent in TCRdb and was assigned here via DNA matching to germline. V gave up 4 bases and J gave up 8 bases; unmatched junction bases: 30. The CDR3 contains 22 residues. Germline V gene sequence: CDR1 TSWWSYY, CDR2 QGS. Here the CDR3 DNA reads TGTGCTCTTGGGGGAATAGGGGGGGAGGCCTCCCCACCTGGGGGATACCTCCTCAAACTCATCTTT. This translates into CALGGIGGEASPPGGYLLKLIF.

This clone was seen many times. With a far larger clone one base away, a read error is the likely cause. Other DNA variants within this sample encode the same CDR3. The chain recombines TRDV1 with TRDJ1; 8 nucleotides match TRDD3. There are 18 residues in the CDR3. Germline assignment: CDR1 TSWWSYY and CDR2 QGS. CDR3: CALGTRPWGTHETDKLIF. In DNA, the CDR3 is TGTGCCCTTGGGACCAGACCCTGGGGGACCCACGAGACCGATAAACTCATCTTT.

To note about this clone: The mismatch at residue 8 between this DNA's translation and the TCRdb protein of a much larger clone likely reflects a read error; the protein shown is translated from the DNA. The chain uses TRDV1 and TRDJ1, with 7 bases aligning to TRDD3. J lost 0 bases, V lost 2 bases, and 21 bases had no gene match. The germline V gene has CDR1 TSWWSYY and CDR2 QGS. The CDR3 is 21 amino acids. The CDR3 region has the DNA TGTGCTCTTGGGGAAATTTCCCACTACTGGGGAACAGAGAGGGACACCGATAAACTCATCTTT. Protein product: CALGEISHYWGTERDTDKLIF.

This clone has more than one count but fewer than ten. The protein that TCRdb holds for this DNA derives from a much larger clone and differs from the translated DNA at residue 19, which likely indicates a read error; the protein shown here is translated from the DNA. V and J are TRDV1 and TRDJ1, with TRDD3 matching over 10 bases. The CDR3 totals 20 residues. CDR1 is TSWWSYY and CDR2 is QGS in the germline V gene. CDR3 sequence: CALGDESLTGDTRSTDKLTF. The CDR3 nucleotides are TGTGCTCTTGGGGATGAGTCACTTACGGGGGATACGCGTAGCACCGATAAACTCACCTTT.

The table lists this clone with a few counts. Translating this DNA gives a protein that differs at residue 22 from the TCRdb one, which belongs to a much larger clone; a read error is likely, and the protein shown is this translation. The chain is built from TRDV1 and TRDJ1, with 8 bases lining up with TRDD3. No J gene was available from TCRdb, and it was assigned here by a germline match of the DNA. From germline, CDR1 is TSWWSYY and CDR2 QGS. This CDR3 is 26 amino acids long. This CDR3 reads CALGELFGGPVLTAYWGLPYTNKLIF. CDR3 nucleotide sequence: TGTGCTCTTGGGGAACTGTTCGGGGGGCCAGTCTTGACTGCGTACTGGGGGTTACCTTACACCAATAAACTCATCTTT.

This clone showed up just a few times. TCRdb's entry gives the protein of a much larger clone, which mismatches this DNA's translation at residue 12, likely from a read error; the protein reported here is translated from the DNA. The rearrangement uses TRDV2 and TRDJ3, with D tentatively TRDD2 or TRDD3 (5 bases each). Assignment of the J gene here rests on matching the DNA to germline, because TCRdb gives none. The CDR3 is 24 residues long. V lost 3 bases and J 0 bases, leaving 32 bases between the germline ends. Germline CDR1 GEAIGNYY, CDR2 EKD. The CDR3 is CACDPVNPSSFRGETSWDTRQMFF. CDR3 nucleotide sequence: TGTGCCTGTGACCCGGTCAATCCTTCATCTTTTCGTGGGGAGACCTCCTGGGACACCCGACAGATGTTTTTC.